The 26 T cell receptor beta chains below were found in one sample sequenced in a study of OX40 agonist ivuxolimab in advanced cancers. Using immunoSEQ multiplex PCR, the repertoire was profiled, and TCRdb retains in-frame clones only, with some absent. The sample includes tens of thousands of clones, approximately 75% of them seen just once. Sequenced here: CD4+ or CD8+ T cells sorted from blood, sampled in a trial of the OX40 agonist ivuxolimab. The receptor set was obtained from an adult with an advanced solid tumor such as melanoma, head and neck, liver or kidney cancer.

There are a few counts of this clone. The gene calls are TRBV19 and TRBJ2-1, with a weak D call TRBD1 (6 bases). V was cut by 5 bases and J by 1 base, with 9 bases left in between. This CDR3 spans 14 amino acids. CDR1 and CDR2 from the germline V gene are LNHDA and SQIVND (reference sequence). Here the CDR3 DNA reads TGTGCCAGTAGTGGGCAGGGGTCCTACAATGAGCAGTTCTTC. The encoded protein is CASSGQGSYNEQFF.

Concerning this clone itself: A clone one base away is much larger, so this may be a read error. This sequence joins TRBV14 and TRBJ2-2, with D tentatively TRBD2 (7 bases). CDR1 and CDR2 from the germline V gene are SGHDN and FVKESK. This CDR3 contains 18 residues. The V gene lost 1 base and the J gene lost 3 bases, with 18 bases spanning the gap. CDR3 DNA sequence: TGTGCCAGCAGCCAAGTAGGCGGGGCGGGGGCCTACACCGGGGAGCTGTTTTTT. This translates into CASSQVGGAGAYTGELFF.

The CDR3 DNA reads TGCAGCGTCCCGGGAACAGGGGGCTACGAGCAGTACTTC. This codes for CSVPGTGGYEQYF. This chain connects TRBV29-1 to TRBJ2-7; 8 bases line up with TRBD1. The V and J ends lost 6 bases and 3 bases, in that order; junction bases with no gene match: 7. This CDR3 has 13 amino acids. Germline CDR1 reads SQVTM; CDR2 reads ANQGSEA.

The rearrangement uses TRBV9 and TRBJ2-5; the D gene is possibly TRBD1 (6 bases). V shed 0 bases and J shed 4 bases, with 22 bases lying between them. CDR3 size: 18 residues. Germline CDR1 SGDLS, CDR2 YYNGEE. The chain's CDR3 is CASSVAPIGGLGRETQYF. In DNA form, the CDR3 reads TGTGCCAGCAGCGTAGCTCCGATAGGGGGATTAGGTCGAGAGACCCAGTACTTC.

The chain combines TRBV2 with TRBJ2-1, with 7 bases that match TRBD1. J gave up 9 bases and V 6 bases, and 17 bases lay outside the gene matches. This CDR3 has 16 residues. Germline CDR1 reads SNHLY; CDR2 reads FYNNEI. CDR3 bases: TGTGCCAGCAGGAGGTTTAGGATCGCTTCAGGGGGTGAGCAGTTCTTC. It codes for CASRRFRIASGGEQFF.

The chain combines TRBV2 with TRBJ2-2, with 9 bases lining up with TRBD1. CDR1 SNHLY and CDR2 FYNNEI come from the germline V gene. This CDR3 has 15 residues. V lost 3 bases and J lost 5; bases outside the gene matches: 4. The CDR3 bases are TGTGCCAGCAGTGAGGGGACAGGGATAACCGGGGAGCTGTTTTTT. Its protein product is CASSEGTGITGELFF.

This clone was counted between two and nine times. V and J are TRBV29-1 and TRBJ1-2; 7 nucleotides line up with TRBD1. V lost 2 bases to trimming and J lost 2 bases; unmatched junction nucleotides: 5. From germline, CDR1 is SQVTM and CDR2 ANQGSEA. The CDR3 loop spans 14 amino acids. The CDR3: CSVEWTGSNYGYTF. CDR3 sequence (DNA): TGCAGCGTTGAATGGACAGGATCGAACTATGGCTACACCTTC. Using reference TRBV29-1 and TRBJ1-2 for the parts outside the CDR3, the full variable domain is SAVISQKPSRDICQRGTSLTIQCQVDSQVTMMFWYRQQPGQSLTLIATANQGSEATYESGFVIDKFPISRPNLTFSTLTVSNMSPEDSSIYLCSVEWTGSNYGYTFGSGTRLTVV.

The CDR3 spells CASSFNREKTQYF. Written as DNA, the CDR3 is TGCGCCAGCAGCTTTAACAGGGAAAAGACCCAGTACTTC. The chain combines TRBV5-1 with TRBJ2-5; D possibly corresponds to TRBD1 (6 bases). Looked up from germline, CDR1 is SGHRS and CDR2 is YFSETQ. The ends were cut back, 2 bases at V and 6 bases at J, with 11 bases in the middle. The CDR3 spans 13 residues.

The J gene is TRBJ2-2, the V gene TRBV5-4; 8 bases map to TRBD1. Germline loops: CDR1 SGHNT, CDR2 YYREEE (reference sequence). Losses at the gene ends were 5 bases for V and 4 bases for J; bases not matched to a gene: 4. This CDR3 has 14 amino acids. This CDR3 reads CASRPGTGTGELFF. CDR3 bases: TGTGCCAGCAGACCCGGGACAGGCACCGGGGAGCTGTTTTTT.

V gene TRBV6-1 combines with J gene TRBJ1-2; a possible D gene is TRBD1 (5 bases). CDR3 length equals 15 residues. Germline V gene sequence: CDR1 MNHNS, CDR2 SASEGT. Trimming took 2 bases from V and 3 from J, leaving 13 bases between them. CDR3 coding DNA: TGTGCCAGCAGTGAAACGTGGGGCGCAGACTATGGCTACACCTTC. It translates to CASSETWGADYGYTF.

J is TRBJ2-1 and V is TRBV4-1, with 9 positions matching TRBD2. CDR1 and CDR2 (germline): MGHRA, YSYEKL. This CDR3 is 14 amino acids long. With V trimmed by 4 bases and J by 10 bases, 8 bases remained unmatched. The CDR3 DNA reads TGCGCCAGCAGCCCAGGCGGGGGGGCGCGAGAGCAGTTCTTC. Encoded protein: CASSPGGGAREQFF.

This clone was observed once. The rearrangement links TRBV5-5 to TRBJ2-1; maybe TRBD1 (5 bases). V was cut by 4 bases and J by 9 bases, with 17 bases left in between. The CDR3 length is 14 residues. Germline V gives CDR1 SGHKS, CDR2 YYEKEE (reference sequence). As DNA, the CDR3 is TGTGCCAGCAGCCCAGGGATGTTCCTGGTTGAGCAGTTCTTC. It encodes CASSPGMFLVEQFF.

The chain recombines TRBV19 with TRBJ2-1; 11 nucleotides match TRBD2. Unmatched junction bases numbered 10, after V lost 5 bases and J lost 7 bases. The V gene's germline CDR1 is LNHDA and CDR2 SQIVND (reference sequence). The length of the CDR3 is 16 residues. The CDR3 sequence is CASSPVLAGGRNEQFF. In DNA, the CDR3 is TGTGCCAGTAGTCCAGTCCTAGCGGGGGGCCGGAATGAGCAGTTCTTC.

The rearrangement uses TRBV11-2 and TRBJ1-3; D not certain. Per germline, CDR1 SGHAT and CDR2 FQNNGV. Trimming stripped 1 base from V and 1 base from J, with 8 bases between. The CDR3 is 15 amino acids. The CDR3 region has the DNA TGTGCCAGCAGCTTAGTAAGGGTGTCTGGAAACACCATATATTTT. Its protein is CASSLVRVSGNTIYF.

The chain joins TRBV11-3 to TRBJ2-7; D may correspond to TRBD1 or TRBD2 (5 bases each). This CDR3 has 15 residues. Per the germline V gene, CDR1 is SGHNT and CDR2 is YENEEA. V dropped 2 bases and J dropped 3 bases, with 14 bases sitting between them. This chain's CDR3 is CASSLLGAGNYEQYF. The CDR3, as DNA: TGTGCCAGCAGCTTACTCGGGGCAGGGAACTACGAGCAGTACTTC. Filled out from reference TRBV11-3 and TRBJ2-7, the complete variable domain reads EAGVVQSPRYKIIEKKQPVAFWCNPISGHNTLYWYLQNLGQGPELLIRYENEEAVDDSQLPKDRFSAERLKGVDSTLKIQPAELGDSAVYLCASSLLGAGNYEQYFGPGTRLTVT.

The sample holds one count of this clone. CDR3: CASSSTSGTGGTQYF. CDR3 sequence (DNA): TGTGCCAGCAGCTCGACCTCCGGGACAGGGGGGACCCAGTACTTC. The chain is built from TRBV7-9 and TRBJ2-5, with 11 bases lining up with TRBD1. Germline-derived CDR1 and CDR2 are SEHNR and FQNEAQ (reference sequence). The junction had 8 bases not matched to a gene; V was cut back by 4 bases and J by 7 bases. This CDR3 region has 15 residues.

The rearrangement uses TRBV6-6 and TRBJ2-7; 8 bases line up with TRBD1. Germline loops: CDR1 MNHNY, CDR2 SVGAGI (reference sequence). This CDR3 is 13 amino acids long. The trim removed 6 bases at V and 6 bases at J, leaving 7 bases unmatched. This CDR3 is CASRAGQAFEQYF. CDR3 coding DNA: TGTGCCAGCAGGGCGGGACAGGCGTTCGAGCAGTACTTC.

V and J are TRBV7-2 and TRBJ1-2, with TRBD1 matching over 9 bases. Trimming at V came to 5 bases and at J to 4 bases, leaving 8 bases not matched to a gene. Germline CDR1 and CDR2: SGHTA and FQGNSA. The CDR3 has 15 residues. The CDR3 here is CASSEKQGAIYGYTF. For the CDR3, the DNA is TGTGCCAGCAGCGAGAAACAGGGGGCCATCTATGGCTACACCTTC.

The rearrangement joins TRBV11-2 to TRBJ2-5, with D unresolved. Germline V CDR1 and CDR2: SGHAT, FQNNGV. The CDR3 contains 13 residues. The germline V and J ends were trimmed by 5 bases and 0 bases, with 7 bases remaining between them. CDR3 bases: TGTGCCAGCAGCACCGGACACCAAGAGACCCAGTACTTC. Translated: CASSTGHQETQYF.

This clone qualifies as medium-sized. This rearrangement joins TRBV20-1 to TRBJ1-2, with D unclear. Between the trimmed V and J ends, which lost 6 bases and 3 bases, there was a span of 5 bases. CDR1 DFQATT and CDR2 SNEGSKA come from the germline V gene (reference sequence). CDR3 length: 10 residues. As DNA, the CDR3 is TGCAGTGCGATGGACTATGGCTACACCTTC. Amino acid sequence: CSAMDYGYTF.

This clone was seen a few times. This chain joins TRBV6-5 and TRBJ1-2; D is unclear. The ends were cut back, 0 bases at V and 0 bases at J, with 8 bases in the middle. Germline assignment: CDR1 MNHEY and CDR2 SVGAGI. The CDR3 loop spans 15 amino acids. The CDR3 bases are TGTGCCAGCAGTTACTCCCTAGACACTAACTATGGCTACACCTTC. Its protein is CASSYSLDTNYGYTF.

The V gene is TRBV28, the J gene TRBJ2-3, with D unresolved. CDR1 is MDHEN, CDR2 SYDVKM, per germline. V was trimmed by 6 bases and J by 5 bases, leaving 6 bases between them. There are 11 residues in the CDR3. This CDR3 is CASRLQDTQYF. CDR3 nucleotides: TGTGCCAGCAGACTACAAGATACGCAGTATTTT. The whole variable domain, filled in from reference TRBV28 and TRBJ2-3, reads DVKVTQSSRYLVKRTGEKVFLECVQDMDHENMFWYRQDPGLGLRLIYFSYDVKMKEKGDIPEGYSVSREKKERFSLILESASTNQTSMYLCASRLQDTQYFGPGTRLTVL.

The chain employs TRBV10-3 and TRBJ2-7; 10 bases are shared with TRBD2. The CDR3 runs to 14 residues. V was pared by 4 bases and J by 3 bases, with 3 bases of the junction left unmatched. The germline V gene encodes CDR1 ENHRY and CDR2 SYGVKD. CDR3 in amino acids: CAISGTSGNYEQYF. CDR3 coding DNA: TGTGCCATCAGTGGGACTAGCGGAAACTACGAGCAGTACTTC.

To note about this clone: This CDR3 is also generated by other DNA sequences in the sample. The chain has TRBV5-1 and TRBJ1-4, with a possible D match to TRBD1 (5 bases). V lost 0 bases, J lost 0 bases, and 6 bases lay in between. The germline gives CDR1 SGHRS, CDR2 YFSETQ. The CDR3 contains 15 residues. The DNA of the CDR3 is TGCGCCAGCAGCTTGGCCAGGGCAACTAATGAAAAACTGTTTTTT. Amino acid sequence: CASSLARATNEKLFF.

In nucleotides, the CDR3 is TGCGCCAGCAGTGCCCTCTCCGGCAATCAGCCCCAGCATTTT. Translation gives CASSALSGNQPQHF. The chain couples TRBV10-2 to TRBJ1-5; no firm D call. The CDR3 consists of 14 residues. Trimming removed 4 bases from V and 2 bases from J, with 9 bases in between. CDR1 and CDR2 from the germline V gene are WSHSY and SAAADI.

This chain joins TRBV28 and TRBJ2-7; 7 bases fit TRBD2. The V gene end was trimmed by 6 bases and the J gene end by 2 bases; junction bases not matched to a gene: 10. Germline assignment: CDR1 MDHEN and CDR2 SYDVKM. The CDR3 spans 15 residues. The CDR3, as DNA: TGTGCCAGCAGGCTAGAGAGGACTAGGGCCTACGAGCAGTACTTC. It yields the protein CASRLERTRAYEQYF.